Here is one T cell receptor beta chain with its context. The antigen remains unidentified. This sample is drawn from a study of T cells in localized non-small cell lung cancer. The method was immunoSEQ multiplex PCR; TCRdb's version includes in-frame clones alone and lacks a portion of them. Altogether over 30,000 clones are present, around 87% being singletons, with the ten largest covering less than 20%. Study-wide points: Longer survival (overall) was linked to higher T cell density in blood. Heterogeneity remains possible, as sequencing covered one tumor region only.

The length of the CDR3 is 12 residues. Germline-derived CDR1 and CDR2 are ENHRY and SYGVKD. Trimming pared 3 bases from V and 9 bases from J, leaving 9 bases between. This sequence originates from a man aged 40 to 69 with stage III lung adenocarcinoma. Material: peripheral blood mononuclear cells, obtained before any cancer treatment. The V call is TRBV10-3, the J call TRBJ2-1; D gene unclear. The CDR3 bases are TGTGCCATCAGTGACAGCGTTGGTGAGCAGTTCTTC. Translated, it gives CAISDSVGEQFF.